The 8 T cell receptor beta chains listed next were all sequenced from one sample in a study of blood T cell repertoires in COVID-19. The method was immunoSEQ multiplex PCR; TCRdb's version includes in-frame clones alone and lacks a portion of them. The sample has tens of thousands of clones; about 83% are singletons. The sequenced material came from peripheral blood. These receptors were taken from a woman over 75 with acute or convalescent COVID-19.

The CDR3 DNA reads as TGTGCCAGCAGCCCGCGGGACAGTTACATGAACACTGAAGCTTTCTTT. Its translation: CASSPRDSYMNTEAFF. V and J are TRBV7-2 and TRBJ1-1; 7 bases are a match to TRBD1. Germline CDR1 is SGHTA and CDR2 is FQGNSA. This CDR3 contains 16 residues. With V trimmed by 5 bases and J by 0 bases, 9 bases remained unmatched.

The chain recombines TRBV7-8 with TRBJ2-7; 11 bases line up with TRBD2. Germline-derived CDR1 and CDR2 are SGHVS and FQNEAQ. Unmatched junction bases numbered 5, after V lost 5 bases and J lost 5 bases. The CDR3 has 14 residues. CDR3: CASSPPGLADEQYF. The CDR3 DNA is TGTGCCAGCAGCCCGCCGGGACTAGCGGACGAGCAGTACTTC.

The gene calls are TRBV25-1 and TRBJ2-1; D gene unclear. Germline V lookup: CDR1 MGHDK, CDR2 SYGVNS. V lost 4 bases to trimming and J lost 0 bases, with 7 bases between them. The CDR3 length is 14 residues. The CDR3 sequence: CASSANPSYNEQFF. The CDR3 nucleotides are TGTGCCAGCAGTGCTAATCCCTCCTACAATGAGCAGTTCTTC.

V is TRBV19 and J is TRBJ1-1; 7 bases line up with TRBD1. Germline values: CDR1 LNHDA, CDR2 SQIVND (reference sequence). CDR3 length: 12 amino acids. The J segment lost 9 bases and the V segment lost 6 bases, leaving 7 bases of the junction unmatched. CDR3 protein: CASRTTGLQAFF. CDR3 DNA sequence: TGTGCCAGTAGAACGACAGGGTTACAAGCTTTCTTT.

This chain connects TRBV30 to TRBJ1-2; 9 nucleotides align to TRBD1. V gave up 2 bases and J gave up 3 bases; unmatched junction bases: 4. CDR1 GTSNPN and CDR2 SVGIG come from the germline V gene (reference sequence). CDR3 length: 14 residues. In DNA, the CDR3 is TGTGCCTGGAGTCTGGGACAGGGATACTATGGCTACACCTTC. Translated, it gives CAWSLGQGYYGYTF.

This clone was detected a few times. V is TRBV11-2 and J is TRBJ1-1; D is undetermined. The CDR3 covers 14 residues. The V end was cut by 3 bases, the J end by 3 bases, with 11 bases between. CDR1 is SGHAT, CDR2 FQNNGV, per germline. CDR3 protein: CASSFQSRDTEAFF. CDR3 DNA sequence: TGTGCCAGCAGCTTTCAGTCGCGGGACACTGAAGCTTTCTTT.

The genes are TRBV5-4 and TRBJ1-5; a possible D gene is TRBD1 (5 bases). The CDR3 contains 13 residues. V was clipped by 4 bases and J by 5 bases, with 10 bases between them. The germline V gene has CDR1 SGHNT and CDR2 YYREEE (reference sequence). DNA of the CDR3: TGTGCCAGCAGCGCCGGACAAGATCAGCCCCAGCATTTT. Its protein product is CASSAGQDQPQHF.

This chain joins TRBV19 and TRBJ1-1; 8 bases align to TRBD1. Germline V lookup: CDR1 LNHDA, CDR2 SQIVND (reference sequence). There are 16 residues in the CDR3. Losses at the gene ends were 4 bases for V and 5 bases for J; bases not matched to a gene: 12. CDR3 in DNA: TGTGCCAGTAGTACGGGACAGGCAGGAATAGGAACTGAAGCTTTCTTT. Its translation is CASSTGQAGIGTEAFF.